This T cell receptor (beta chain) was observed in a study of T cell responses to AZD1222 COVID-19 vaccine. As regards this clone: Its antigen remains unknown.

The CDR3 length is 14 residues. Per germline, CDR1 SEHNR and CDR2 FQNEAQ (reference sequence). The V gene end was trimmed by 4 bases and the J gene end by 4 bases; junction bases not matched to a gene: 1. Produced via immunoSEQ multiplex PCR; TCRdb's table is partial and in-frame only. The sample contains about 97,000 clones, around 93% of which appear only once. General study findings and limits: Seropositive at baseline were only six or seven AZD1222 recipients.

Sequencing was performed on peripheral blood, taken on day 0 of AZD1222 vaccination. V gene TRBV7-9 combines with J gene TRBJ2-1; the match to TRBD2 covers 10 bases. The TCR was taken from an adult in good health. CDR3 DNA: TGTGCCAGCAGCTCTAGCGGGAGTTACAATGAGCAGTTCTTC. This gives the protein CASSSSGSYNEQFF.